The entry below gives a single T cell receptor beta chain sequence along with its context. The target antigen is unknown. These data originate in a study of T-cell memory formation after mild COVID-19. Across the whole study: For the most part, TCR clusters were specific to one donor.

CDR3 length: 14 residues. Germline V gives CDR1 SEHNR, CDR2 FQNEAQ (reference sequence). V was trimmed by 5 bases and J by 3 bases, leaving 14 bases between them. Findings of the study overall: Contracting clones from day 15 to 85 had balanced CD4/CD8; later expanders favoured CD4+. Second-wave clones with a day 37 peak had unconfirmed SARS-CoV-2 specificity.

TCRalpha and TCRbeta libraries used 5'RACE with constant-segment primers and UMIs. One entry per CDR3 protein, called by TCRdb with MiXCR from the 5' RACE reads. The repertoire has about half a million distinct CDR3 sequences, about 18% of them found once; the top ten carry over 9%. The TCR was taken from an adult woman who had mild COVID-19 (a few samples of this study predate the infection). Cell type and time point are not known. The sequenced sample consisted of PBMCs or a T cell subset sorted from them (not recorded which). The chain recombines TRBV7-9 with TRBJ2-7; maybe TRBD1 (5 bases). CDR3 bases: TGTGCCAGCAGCCCTACGACAGATTTCTACGAGCAGTACTTC. Protein: CASSPTTDFYEQYF. Supplemented by reference TRBV7-9 and TRBJ2-7, the full variable domain reads DTGVSQNPRHKITKRGQNVTFRCDPISEHNRLYWYRQTLGQGPEFLTYFQNEAQLEKSRLLSDRFSAERPKGSFSTLEIQRTEQGDSAMYLCASSPTTDFYEQYFGPGTRLTVT.